These 22 T cell receptor beta chains share one sample of origin, sequenced in a study of T cells in localized non-small cell lung cancer. The data were produced by immunoSEQ multiplex PCR, yet TCRdb's version contains in-frame clones alone and is incomplete. The sample yields 26,000 or so clones, roughly nine tenths seen once. The material was peripheral blood, obtained before any cancer treatment. The receptors shown here come from a female donor aged 60 or older with stage II squamous cell lung carcinoma.

V gene TRBV11-3 combines with J gene TRBJ1-5; D remains ambiguous. The germline V gene encodes CDR1 SGHNT and CDR2 YENEEA. The V gene lost 5 bases and the J gene lost 7 bases, with 24 bases spanning the gap. The CDR3 sequence is 17 residues long. The DNA for the CDR3 is TGTGCCAGCAGCCCCAACCCGGAAGGATACCATTGCCAGCCCCAGCATTTT. The encoded protein is CASSPNPEGYHCQPQHF.

This chain connects TRBV7-2 to TRBJ2-5, with 9 nucleotides matching TRBD2. From germline, CDR1 is SGHTA and CDR2 FQGNSA. Unmatched junction bases numbered 6, after V lost 5 bases and J lost 2 bases. This CDR3 contains 15 residues. In nucleotides, the CDR3 is TGTGCCAGCAGCCGACAGACTAGCGGTCAAGAGACCCAGTACTTC. It codes for CASSRQTSGQETQYF.

This sequence joins TRBV30 and TRBJ2-7; possibly TRBD1 or TRBD2 for D (6 bases each). V dropped 0 bases and J dropped 2 bases, with 14 bases sitting between them. Looked up from germline, CDR1 is GTSNPN and CDR2 is SVGIG (reference sequence). There are 15 residues in the CDR3. The CDR3 DNA reads as TGTGCCTGGAGTGTGGGGGCGGGAATAACCTACGAGCAGTACTTC. It yields the protein CAWSVGAGITYEQYF. The full variable domain, its missing parts supplied by reference TRBV30 and TRBJ2-7, is SQTIHQWPATLVQPVGSPLSLECTVEGTSNPNLYWYRQAAGRGLQLLFYSVGIGQISSEVPQNLSASRPQDRQFILSSKKLLLSDSGFYLCAWSVGAGITYEQYFGPGTRLTVT.

The V and J genes are TRBV5-1 and TRBJ2-5, with 11 bases fitting TRBD2. V shed 1 base and J 6 bases; nucleotides not matched to a gene: 8. The germline V gene has CDR1 SGHRS and CDR2 YFSETQ. This CDR3 contains 16 residues. CDR3 protein: CASSLSSGRFVKTQYF. In nucleotides, the CDR3 is TGCGCCAGCAGCTTGTCTAGCGGGAGGTTTGTGAAGACCCAGTACTTC.

In this sample, this clone turned up a few times. The chain has TRBV19 and TRBJ2-6, with D tentatively TRBD2 (7 bases). CDR1 is LNHDA and CDR2 is SQIVND in the germline V gene (reference sequence). V was cut by 4 bases and J by 2 bases, with 9 bases left in between. The length of the CDR3 is 15 residues. The CDR3 loop reads CASSSGGTGANVLTF. CDR3 coding DNA: TGTGCCAGTAGTAGCGGGGGCACTGGGGCCAACGTCCTGACTTTC.

This clone was counted once. This chain uses TRBV5-1 with TRBJ1-2, with D possibly TRBD1 on 5 matching bases. V gave up 4 bases and J gave up 3 bases, with 13 bases separating them. From germline, CDR1 is SGHRS and CDR2 YFSETQ. CDR3 length: 14 residues. The CDR3: CASSLLGADYGYTF. As DNA, the CDR3 is TGCGCCAGCAGCCTACTCGGGGCAGACTATGGCTACACCTTC.

The V gene is TRBV18, the J gene TRBJ1-5, with D uncertain. This CDR3 contains 17 residues. V lost 0 bases and J 1 base, leaving 13 bases between the germline ends. The germline gives CDR1 KGHSH, CDR2 LQKENI. The CDR3 sequence is CASSPPGRALSNQPQHF. DNA for the CDR3: TGTGCCAGCTCACCACCAGGACGGGCCTTAAGCAATCAGCCCCAGCATTTT.

This rearrangement joins TRBV30 to TRBJ1-5; 10 bases fit TRBD1. The CDR3 totals 14 residues. The trim removed 5 bases at V and 6 bases at J, leaving 7 bases unmatched. In germline, CDR1 is GTSNPN, CDR2 SVGIG (reference sequence). DNA for the CDR3: TGTGCCTGGGCGGACAGGGGGGCCCCTCAGCCCCAGCATTTT. It yields the protein CAWADRGAPQPQHF. Variable domain in full (rest from reference TRBV30 and TRBJ1-5): SQTIHQWPATLVQPVGSPLSLECTVEGTSNPNLYWYRQAAGRGLQLLFYSVGIGQISSEVPQNLSASRPQDRQFILSSKKLLLSDSGFYLCAWADRGAPQPQHFGDGTRLSIL.

V usage is TRBV30 and J usage is TRBJ2-1; 10 bases agree with TRBD1. After removal of 4 bases from V and 10 bases from J, the junction contained 7 bases not matched to a gene. Germline values: CDR1 GTSNPN, CDR2 SVGIG (reference sequence). The CDR3 is 13 amino acids. CDR3 coding DNA: TGTGCCTGGACCATTGGACAGGGGGGGGAGCAGTTCTTC. Its protein is CAWTIGQGGEQFF.

The chain joins TRBV7-2 to TRBJ1-2; 10 bases agree with TRBD1. The CDR3 consists of 17 residues. V trimming: 1 base; J trimming: 5 bases; junction bases outside the gene matches: 10. Per germline, CDR1 SGHTA and CDR2 FQGNSA. In DNA, the CDR3 is TGTGCCAGCAGCTTAGGCGGACAGGGGGTTAGGGGGTATGGCTACACCTTC. The encoded protein is CASSLGGQGVRGYGYTF.

V gene TRBV30 combines with J gene TRBJ1-1; a weak D match, TRBD1 (6 bases). The CDR3 contains 11 residues. CDR1 and CDR2 (germline): GTSNPN, SVGIG (reference sequence). Trimming cost V 1 base and J 8 bases, with 8 bases left between them. The CDR3 DNA reads TGTGCCTGGAGTGCACAGGGAGAAGCTTTCTTT. Its translation: CAWSAQGEAFF.

The V and J genes are TRBV7-6 and TRBJ2-1; D might be TRBD2 (5 bases). The germline V gene has CDR1 SGHVS and CDR2 FNYEAQ. Trimming shortened V by 3 bases and J by 5 bases, and 14 bases separated the two germline ends. This CDR3 region has 15 residues. CDR3 sequence reads: CASSFRDYGNNEQFF. In DNA form, the CDR3 reads TGTGCCAGCAGCTTCCGAGACTACGGCAACAATGAGCAGTTCTTC.

The V and J genes are TRBV28 and TRBJ1-5; 8 nucleotides line up with TRBD1. CDR3 length: 13 amino acids. Germline trimming cut 3 bases from V and 5 bases from J; bases unmatched to any gene: 0. CDR1 and CDR2 from the germline V gene are MDHEN and SYDVKM. The CDR3 spells CASSLTGDQPQHF. The CDR3 DNA sequence: TGTGCCAGCAGTTTGACAGGGGATCAGCCCCAGCATTTT.

The rearrangement uses TRBV10-3 and TRBJ1-4; D is ambiguous. V was clipped by 6 bases and J by 5 bases, with 10 bases between them. Germline CDR1 and CDR2: ENHRY and SYGVKD. The CDR3 is 13 amino acids. CDR3 sequence: CAIREVGNEKLFF. DNA for the CDR3: TGTGCCATCAGGGAGGTTGGGAATGAAAAACTGTTTTTT.

The genes are TRBV11-2 and TRBJ1-1; 7 bases are shared with TRBD1. The germline V gene has CDR1 SGHAT and CDR2 FQNNGV. The CDR3 runs to 13 residues. Germline trimming cut 5 bases from V and 8 bases from J; bases unmatched to any gene: 8. This CDR3 is CASSPGTVIEAFF. CDR3 nucleotide sequence: TGTGCCAGCAGCCCCGGGACAGTTATCGAAGCTTTCTTT.

V and J are TRBV4-3 and TRBJ1-6; D unclear. This CDR3 is 13 amino acids long. Germline loops: CDR1 LGHNA, CDR2 YSLEER. The V and J ends lost 0 bases and 7 bases respectively, with 4 bases between them. CDR3 protein: CASSQDSNSPLHF. For the CDR3, the DNA is TGCGCCAGCAGCCAAGACTCGAATTCACCCCTCCACTTT.

This clone was seen just once. CDR3 coding DNA: TGTGCCAGCAGCTTAACCTCAACCGGGGAGCTGTTTTTT. This translates into CASSLTSTGELFF. V gene TRBV13 combines with J gene TRBJ2-2, with D hard to call. The V end lost 2 bases, the J end lost 5 bases, and 6 bases lay between the germline ends. Germline CDR1 is PRHDT and CDR2 is FYEKMQ (reference sequence). The CDR3 consists of 13 residues.

The CDR3 DNA is TGTGCCAGCAGCCGGGCCTTACAGGGTGCGAGTGGAAAACTGTTTTTT. Translated, it gives CASSRALQGASGKLFF. The chain links TRBV14 to TRBJ1-4; possibly TRBD1 for D (6 bases). The CDR3 loop spans 16 amino acids. In germline, CDR1 is SGHDN, CDR2 FVKESK. V shed 4 bases and J shed 10 bases, with 22 bases lying between them. Full variable domain (rest looked up from reference TRBV14 and TRBJ1-4): EAGVTQFPSHSVIEKGQTVTLRCDPISGHDNLYWYRRVMGKEIKFLLHFVKESKQDESGMPNNRFLAERTGGTYSTLKVQPAELEDSGVYFCASSRALQGASGKLFFGSGTQLSVL.

The chain recombines TRBV28 with TRBJ2-1; D perhaps matches TRBD2 (6 bases). From germline, CDR1 is MDHEN and CDR2 SYDVKM. Trimming removed 3 bases from V and 6 bases from J, with 15 bases in between. There are 15 residues in the CDR3. CDR3 protein: CASSFKEGPINEQFF. CDR3 nucleotide sequence: TGTGCCAGCAGTTTTAAGGAGGGCCCCATCAATGAGCAGTTCTTC.

CDR3 DNA: TGCGCCAGCAGTGAGATAGGAGGGACTAGCGTATACGAGCAGTACTTC. Its protein product is CASSEIGGTSVYEQYF. The chain recombines TRBV10-2 with TRBJ2-5, with 10 bases matching TRBD2. With the DNA end fitting TRBJ2-7 better, the J assignment may be wrong. Germline V gene data show CDR1 as WSHSY and CDR2 as SAAADI. The CDR3 runs to 16 residues.

This chain links TRBV2 with TRBJ1-4; D is unresolved. From germline, CDR1 is SNHLY and CDR2 FYNNEI. Trimming left V 8 bases short and J 6 bases short, with 13 bases between. CDR3 length: 13 amino acids. The CDR3 bases are TGTGCCAGCGTCCGGTCGGCTGATGAAAAACTGTTTTTT. It translates to CASVRSADEKLFF.

The gene calls are TRBV11-2 and TRBJ2-7; the match to TRBD2 covers 14 bases. The junction had 3 bases not matched to a gene; V was cut back by 4 bases and J by 7 bases. In germline, CDR1 is SGHAT, CDR2 FQNNGV. This CDR3 is built from 14 residues. The CDR3 bases are TGTGCCAGCAGCTGGGGACTAGCGGGGGTTGAGCAGTACTTC. Translating it yields CASSWGLAGVEQYF.